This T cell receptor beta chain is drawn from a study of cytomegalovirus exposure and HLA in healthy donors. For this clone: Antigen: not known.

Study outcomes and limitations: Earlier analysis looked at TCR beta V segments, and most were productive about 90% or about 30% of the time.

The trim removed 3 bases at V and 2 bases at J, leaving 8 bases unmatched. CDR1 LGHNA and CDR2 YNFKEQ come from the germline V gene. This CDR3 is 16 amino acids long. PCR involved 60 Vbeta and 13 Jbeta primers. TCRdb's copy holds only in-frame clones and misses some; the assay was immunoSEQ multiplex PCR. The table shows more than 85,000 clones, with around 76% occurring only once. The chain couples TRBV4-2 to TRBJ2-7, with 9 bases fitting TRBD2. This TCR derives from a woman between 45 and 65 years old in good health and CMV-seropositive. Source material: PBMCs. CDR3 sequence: CASSQWLAGTTYEQYF. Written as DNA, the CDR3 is TGTGCCAGCAGCCAGTGGCTAGCGGGGACAACCTACGAGCAGTACTTC.